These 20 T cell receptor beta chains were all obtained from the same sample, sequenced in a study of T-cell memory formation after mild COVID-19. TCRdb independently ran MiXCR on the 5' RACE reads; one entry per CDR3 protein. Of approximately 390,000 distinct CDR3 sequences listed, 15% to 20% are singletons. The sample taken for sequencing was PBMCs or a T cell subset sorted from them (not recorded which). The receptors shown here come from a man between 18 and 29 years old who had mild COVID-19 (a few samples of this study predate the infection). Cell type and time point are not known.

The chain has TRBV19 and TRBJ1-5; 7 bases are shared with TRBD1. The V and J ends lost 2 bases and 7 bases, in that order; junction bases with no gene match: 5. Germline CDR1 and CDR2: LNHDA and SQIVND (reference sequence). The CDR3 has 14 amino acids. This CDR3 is CASSISGGYQPQHF. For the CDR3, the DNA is TGTGCCAGTAGTATATCAGGGGGTTACCAGCCCCAGCATTTT.

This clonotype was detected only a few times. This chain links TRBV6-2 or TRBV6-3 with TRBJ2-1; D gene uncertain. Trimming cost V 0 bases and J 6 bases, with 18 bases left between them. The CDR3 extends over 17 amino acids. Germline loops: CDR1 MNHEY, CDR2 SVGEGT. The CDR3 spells CASSYSMAPLTSNEQFF. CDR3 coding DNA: TGTGCCAGCAGTTACTCGATGGCGCCCCTCACCTCCAATGAGCAGTTCTTC.

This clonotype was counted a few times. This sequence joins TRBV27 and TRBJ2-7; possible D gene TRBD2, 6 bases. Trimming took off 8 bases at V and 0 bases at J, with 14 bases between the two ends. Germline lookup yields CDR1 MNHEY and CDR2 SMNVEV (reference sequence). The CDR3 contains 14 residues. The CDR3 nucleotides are TGTGCCAGCGCCTCTGGCGGGGCCTCCTACGAGCAGTACGTC. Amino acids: CASASGGASYEQYV.

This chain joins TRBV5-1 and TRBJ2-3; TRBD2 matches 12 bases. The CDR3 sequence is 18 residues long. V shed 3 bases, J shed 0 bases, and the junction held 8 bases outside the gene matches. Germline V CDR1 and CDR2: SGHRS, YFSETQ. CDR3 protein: CASSSLGLAGFSTDTQYF. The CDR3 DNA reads TGCGCCAGCAGCTCCTTAGGACTAGCGGGGTTTAGCACAGATACGCAGTATTTT.

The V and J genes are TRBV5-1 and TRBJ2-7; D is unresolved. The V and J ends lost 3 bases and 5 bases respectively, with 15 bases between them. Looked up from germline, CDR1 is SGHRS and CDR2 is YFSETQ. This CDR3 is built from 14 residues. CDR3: CASSSTGPTHEQYF. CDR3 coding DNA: TGCGCCAGCAGCTCTACCGGGCCGACACACGAGCAGTACTTC.

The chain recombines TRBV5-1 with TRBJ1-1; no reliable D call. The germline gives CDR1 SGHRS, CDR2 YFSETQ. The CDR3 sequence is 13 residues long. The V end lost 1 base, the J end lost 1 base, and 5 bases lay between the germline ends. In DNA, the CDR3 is TGCGCCAGCAGCTTGTTCACGAACACTGAAGCTTTCTTT. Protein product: CASSLFTNTEAFF.

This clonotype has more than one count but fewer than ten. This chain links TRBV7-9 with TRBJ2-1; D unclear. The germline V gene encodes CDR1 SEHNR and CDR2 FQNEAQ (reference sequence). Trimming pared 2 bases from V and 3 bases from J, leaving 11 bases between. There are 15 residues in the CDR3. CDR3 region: CASSLPRADYNEQFF. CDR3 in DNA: TGTGCCAGCAGCTTACCTAGGGCGGACTACAATGAGCAGTTCTTC.

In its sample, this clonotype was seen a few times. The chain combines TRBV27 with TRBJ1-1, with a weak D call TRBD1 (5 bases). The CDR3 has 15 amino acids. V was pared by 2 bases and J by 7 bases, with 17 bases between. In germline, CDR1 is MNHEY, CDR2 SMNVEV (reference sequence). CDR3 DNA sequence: TGTGCCAGCAGTTTAACAGTCGGGGGATGGGGTGAAGCTTTCTTT. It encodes CASSLTVGGWGEAFF.

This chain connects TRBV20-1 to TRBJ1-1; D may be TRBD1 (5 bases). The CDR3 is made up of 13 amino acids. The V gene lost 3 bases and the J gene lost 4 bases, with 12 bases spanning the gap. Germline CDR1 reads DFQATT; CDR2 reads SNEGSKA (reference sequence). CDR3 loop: CSASLQVATEAFF. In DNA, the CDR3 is TGCAGTGCTAGCTTACAGGTTGCCACTGAAGCTTTCTTT.

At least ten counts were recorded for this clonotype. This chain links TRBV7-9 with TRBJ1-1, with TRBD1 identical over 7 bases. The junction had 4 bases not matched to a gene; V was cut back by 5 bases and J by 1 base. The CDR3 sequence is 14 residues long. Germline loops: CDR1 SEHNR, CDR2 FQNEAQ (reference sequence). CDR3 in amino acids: CASSLRGENTEAFF. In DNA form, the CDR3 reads TGTGCCAGCAGCCTCAGGGGGGAGAACACTGAAGCTTTCTTT.

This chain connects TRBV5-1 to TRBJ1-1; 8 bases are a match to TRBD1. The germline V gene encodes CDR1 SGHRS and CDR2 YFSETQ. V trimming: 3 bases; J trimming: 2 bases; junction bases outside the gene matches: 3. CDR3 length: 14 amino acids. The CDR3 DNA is TGCGCCAGCAGCTCGACAGGGGTCAACACTGAAGCTTTCTTT. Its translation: CASSSTGVNTEAFF. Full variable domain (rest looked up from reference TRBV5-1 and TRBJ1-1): KAGVTQTPRYLIKTRGQQVTLSCSPISGHRSVSWYQQTPGQGLQFLFEYFSETQRNKGNFPGRFSGRQFSNSRSEMNVSTLELGDSALYLCASSSTGVNTEAFFGQGTRLTVV.

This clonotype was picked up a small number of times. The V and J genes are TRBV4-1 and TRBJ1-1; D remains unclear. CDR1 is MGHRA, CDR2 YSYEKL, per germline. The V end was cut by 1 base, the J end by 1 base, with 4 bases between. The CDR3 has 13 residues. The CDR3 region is CASSQVKNTEAFF. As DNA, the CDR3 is TGCGCCAGCAGCCAAGTCAAGAACACTGAAGCTTTCTTT.

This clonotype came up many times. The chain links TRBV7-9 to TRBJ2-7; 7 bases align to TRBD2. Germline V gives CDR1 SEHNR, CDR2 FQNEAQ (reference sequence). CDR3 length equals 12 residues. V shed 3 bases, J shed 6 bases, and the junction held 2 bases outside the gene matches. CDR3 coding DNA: TGTGCCAGCAGCTTCACGGGGGGCGAGCAGTACGTC. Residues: CASSFTGGEQYV.

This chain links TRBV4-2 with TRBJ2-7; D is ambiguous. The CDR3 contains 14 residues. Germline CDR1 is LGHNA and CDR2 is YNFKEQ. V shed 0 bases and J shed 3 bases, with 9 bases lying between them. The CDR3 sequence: CASSQDSGDYEQYF. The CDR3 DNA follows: TGTGCCAGCAGCCAAGACAGTGGAGACTACGAGCAGTACTTC.

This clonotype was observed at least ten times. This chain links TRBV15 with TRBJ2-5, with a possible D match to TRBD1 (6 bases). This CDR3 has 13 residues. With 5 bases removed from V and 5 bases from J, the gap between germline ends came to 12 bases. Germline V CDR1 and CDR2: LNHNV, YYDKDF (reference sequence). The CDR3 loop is CATSVDSTETQYF. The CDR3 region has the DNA TGTGCCACCAGCGTGGACAGTACGGAGACCCAGTACTTC.

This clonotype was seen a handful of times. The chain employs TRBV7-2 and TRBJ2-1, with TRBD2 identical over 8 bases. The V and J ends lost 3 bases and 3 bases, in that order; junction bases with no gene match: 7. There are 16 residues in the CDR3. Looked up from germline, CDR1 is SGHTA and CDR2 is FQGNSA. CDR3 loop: CASSLRPAGVYNEQFF. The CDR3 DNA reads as TGTGCCAGCAGCTTGAGACCAGCGGGGGTCTACAATGAGCAGTTCTTC.

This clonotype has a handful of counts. The CDR3 reads CASSSYRQGISGANVLTF. The CDR3 region has the DNA TGCGCCAGCAGCTCCTACCGACAGGGTATCTCTGGGGCCAACGTCCTGACTTTC. This chain uses TRBV5-1 with TRBJ2-6, with TRBD1 matching over 7 bases. CDR3 length: 18 residues. The trim removed 3 bases at V and 0 bases at J, leaving 9 bases unmatched. Germline CDR1 SGHRS, CDR2 YFSETQ.

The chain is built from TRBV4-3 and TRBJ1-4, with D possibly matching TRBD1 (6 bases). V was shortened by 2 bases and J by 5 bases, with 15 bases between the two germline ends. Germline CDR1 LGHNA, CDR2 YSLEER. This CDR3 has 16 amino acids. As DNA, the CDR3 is TGCGCCAGCAGCCAAAGCATCCGGACAGACAATGAAAAACTGTTTTTT. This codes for CASSQSIRTDNEKLFF.

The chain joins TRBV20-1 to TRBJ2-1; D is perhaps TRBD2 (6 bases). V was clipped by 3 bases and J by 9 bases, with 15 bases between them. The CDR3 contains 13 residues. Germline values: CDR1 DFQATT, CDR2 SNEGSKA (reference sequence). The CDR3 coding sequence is TGCAGTGCTAGCTATTTCGCGGGGACTGAGCAGTTCTTC. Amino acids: CSASYFAGTEQFF.

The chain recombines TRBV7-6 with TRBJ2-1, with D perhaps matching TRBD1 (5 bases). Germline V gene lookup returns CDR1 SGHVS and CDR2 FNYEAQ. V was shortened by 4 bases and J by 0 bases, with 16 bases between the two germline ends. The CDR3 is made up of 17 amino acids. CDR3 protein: CASSSGRGLSSYNEQFF. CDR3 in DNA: TGTGCCAGCAGCTCGGGTAGGGGCCTTAGCTCCTACAATGAGCAGTTCTTC.